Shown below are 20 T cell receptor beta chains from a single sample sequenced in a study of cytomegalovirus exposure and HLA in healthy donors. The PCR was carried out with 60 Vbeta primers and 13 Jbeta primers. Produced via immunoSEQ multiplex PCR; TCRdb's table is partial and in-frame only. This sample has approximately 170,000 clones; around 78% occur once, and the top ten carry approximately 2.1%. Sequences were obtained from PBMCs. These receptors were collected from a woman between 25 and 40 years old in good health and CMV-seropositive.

CDR3 coding DNA: TGTGCCTGGAGGAGTCAGGGGATCATGACCTACGAGCAGTACTTC. Protein product: CAWRSQGIMTYEQYF. The chain couples TRBV30 to TRBJ2-7, with D possibly being TRBD1 (6 bases). Germline V gene lookup returns CDR1 GTSNPN and CDR2 SVGIG (reference sequence). This CDR3 comprises 15 residues. Trimming removed 3 bases at V and 2 bases at J, with 17 bases between.

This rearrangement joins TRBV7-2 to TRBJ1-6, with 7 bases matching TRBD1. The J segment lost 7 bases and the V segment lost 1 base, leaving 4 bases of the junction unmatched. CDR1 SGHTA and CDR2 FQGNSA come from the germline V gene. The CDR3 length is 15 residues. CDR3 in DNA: TGTGCCAGCAGCTTAGGGGGACAGATGAATTCACCCCTCCACTTT. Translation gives CASSLGGQMNSPLHF.

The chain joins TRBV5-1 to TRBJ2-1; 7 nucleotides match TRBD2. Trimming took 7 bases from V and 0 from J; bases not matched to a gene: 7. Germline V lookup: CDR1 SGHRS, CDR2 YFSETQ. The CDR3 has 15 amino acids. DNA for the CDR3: TGCGCCAGCCAACTGACTAGCAGCTCCTACAATGAGCAGTTCTTC. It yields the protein CASQLTSSSYNEQFF.

In DNA form, the CDR3 reads TGTGCCAGCAGCTCAAAGACAGGGGGCCCTGGAAACACCATATATTTT. Its translation: CASSSKTGGPGNTIYF. The rearrangement uses TRBV7-2 and TRBJ1-3, with 10 bases matching TRBD1. The ends lost 4 bases at V and 2 bases at J; junction bases unmatched: 5. Per germline, CDR1 SGHTA and CDR2 FQGNSA. This CDR3 has 16 amino acids. The entire variable domain, with the rest obtained from reference TRBV7-2 and TRBJ1-3, is as follows: GAGVSQSPSNKVTEKGKDVELRCDPISGHTALYWYRQSLGQGLEFLIYFQGNSAPDKSGLPSDRFSAERTGGSVSTLTIQRTQQEDSAVYLCASSSKTGGPGNTIYFGEGSWLTVV.

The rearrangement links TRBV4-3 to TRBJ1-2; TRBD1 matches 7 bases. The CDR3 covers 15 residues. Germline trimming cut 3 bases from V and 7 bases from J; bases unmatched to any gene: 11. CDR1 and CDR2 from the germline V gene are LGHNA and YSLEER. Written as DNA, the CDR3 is TGCGCCAGCAGCCAGATTACAGGGGATGAGGCTGGCTACACCTTC. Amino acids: CASSQITGDEAGYTF.

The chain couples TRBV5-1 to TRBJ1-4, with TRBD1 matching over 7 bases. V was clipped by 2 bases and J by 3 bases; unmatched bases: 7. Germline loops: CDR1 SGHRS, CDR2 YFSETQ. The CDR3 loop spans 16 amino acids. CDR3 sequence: CASSLKTGWSNEKLFF. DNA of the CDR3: TGCGCCAGCAGCTTAAAGACAGGGTGGTCTAATGAAAAACTGTTTTTT.

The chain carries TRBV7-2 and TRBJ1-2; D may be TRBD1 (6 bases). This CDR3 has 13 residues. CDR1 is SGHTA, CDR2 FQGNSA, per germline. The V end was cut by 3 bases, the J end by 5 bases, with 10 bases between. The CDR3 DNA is TGTGCCAGCAGCTTGGACAGTGGGTATGGCTACACCTTC. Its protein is CASSLDSGYGYTF.

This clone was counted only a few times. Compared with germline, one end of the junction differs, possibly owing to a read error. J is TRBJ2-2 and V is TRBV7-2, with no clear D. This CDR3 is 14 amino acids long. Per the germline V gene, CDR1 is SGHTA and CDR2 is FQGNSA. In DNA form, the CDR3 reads TGTGCCAGCACCTTAAAGGCGGTCACCGGGGAGCTGTTTTTT. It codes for CASTLKAVTGELFF.

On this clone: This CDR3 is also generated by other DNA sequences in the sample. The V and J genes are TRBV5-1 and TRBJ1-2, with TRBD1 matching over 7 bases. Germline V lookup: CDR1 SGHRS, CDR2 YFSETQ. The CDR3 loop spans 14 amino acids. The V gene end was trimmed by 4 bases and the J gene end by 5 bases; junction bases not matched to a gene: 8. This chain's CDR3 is CASSLGTALYGYTF. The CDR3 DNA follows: TGCGCCAGCAGCCTTGGGACAGCCTTGTATGGCTACACCTTC. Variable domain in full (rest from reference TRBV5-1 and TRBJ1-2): KAGVTQTPRYLIKTRGQQVTLSCSPISGHRSVSWYQQTPGQGLQFLFEYFSETQRNKGNFPGRFSGRQFSNSRSEMNVSTLELGDSALYLCASSLGTALYGYTFGSGTRLTVV.

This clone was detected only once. The CDR3 nucleotides are TGCGCCAGCAGTGAGACAGTCACCAAAAACATTCAGTACTTC. This gives the protein CASSETVTKNIQYF. The gene calls are TRBV10-1 and TRBJ2-4; no definite D call. Looked up from germline, CDR1 is WNHNN and CDR2 is SYGVQD (reference sequence). Trimming shortened V by 2 bases and J by 2 bases, and 7 bases separated the two germline ends. The CDR3 runs 14 residues.

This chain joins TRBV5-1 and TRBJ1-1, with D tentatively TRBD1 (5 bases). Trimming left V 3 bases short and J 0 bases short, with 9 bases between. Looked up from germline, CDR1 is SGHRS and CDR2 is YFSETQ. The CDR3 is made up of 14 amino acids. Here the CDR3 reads CASSSTVMNTEAFF. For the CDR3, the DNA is TGCGCCAGCAGCTCGACAGTTATGAACACTGAAGCTTTCTTT. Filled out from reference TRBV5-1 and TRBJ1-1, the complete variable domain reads KAGVTQTPRYLIKTRGQQVTLSCSPISGHRSVSWYQQTPGQGLQFLFEYFSETQRNKGNFPGRFSGRQFSNSRSEMNVSTLELGDSALYLCASSSTVMNTEAFFGQGTRLTVV.

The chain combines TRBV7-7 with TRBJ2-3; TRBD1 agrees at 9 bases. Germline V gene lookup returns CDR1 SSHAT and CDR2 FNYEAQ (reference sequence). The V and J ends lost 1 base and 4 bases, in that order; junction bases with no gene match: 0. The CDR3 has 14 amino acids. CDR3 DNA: TGTGCCAGCAGCTTAGGACAGGGGGCAGATACGCAGTATTTT. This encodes CASSLGQGADTQYF.

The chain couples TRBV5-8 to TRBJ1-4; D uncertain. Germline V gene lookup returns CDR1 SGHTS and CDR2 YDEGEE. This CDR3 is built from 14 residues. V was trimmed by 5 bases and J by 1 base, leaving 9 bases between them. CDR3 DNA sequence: TGTGCCAGCAGACAAGGGAGAACTAATGAAAAACTGTTTTTT. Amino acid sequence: CASRQGRTNEKLFF.

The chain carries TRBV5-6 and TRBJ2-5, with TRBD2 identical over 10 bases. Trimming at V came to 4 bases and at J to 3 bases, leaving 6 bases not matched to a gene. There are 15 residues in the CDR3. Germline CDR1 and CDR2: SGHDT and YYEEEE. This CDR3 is CASSLLAGVEETQYF. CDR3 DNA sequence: TGTGCCAGCAGCCTTCTAGCGGGAGTCGAAGAGACCCAGTACTTC.

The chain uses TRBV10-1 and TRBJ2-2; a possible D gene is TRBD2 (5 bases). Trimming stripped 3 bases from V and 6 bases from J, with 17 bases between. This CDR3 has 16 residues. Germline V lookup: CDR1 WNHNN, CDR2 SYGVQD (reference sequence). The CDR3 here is CASSDAGAVDPGELFF. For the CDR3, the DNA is TGCGCCAGCAGTGATGCGGGTGCTGTGGATCCCGGGGAGCTGTTTTTT.

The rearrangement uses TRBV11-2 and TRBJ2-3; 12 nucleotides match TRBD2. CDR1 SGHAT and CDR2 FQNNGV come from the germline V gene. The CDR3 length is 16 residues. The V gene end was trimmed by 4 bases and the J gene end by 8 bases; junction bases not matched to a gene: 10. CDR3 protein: CASSSSLAGGVSTQYF. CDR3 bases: TGTGCCAGCAGCTCGTCTCTAGCGGGAGGGGTCTCTACGCAGTATTTT.

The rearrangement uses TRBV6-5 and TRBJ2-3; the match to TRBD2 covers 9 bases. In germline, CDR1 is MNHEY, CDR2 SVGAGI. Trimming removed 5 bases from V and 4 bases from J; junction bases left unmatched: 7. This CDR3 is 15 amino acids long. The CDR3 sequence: CASSPPLAGADTQYF. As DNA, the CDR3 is TGTGCCAGCAGTCCACCCTTAGCGGGAGCAGATACGCAGTATTTT.

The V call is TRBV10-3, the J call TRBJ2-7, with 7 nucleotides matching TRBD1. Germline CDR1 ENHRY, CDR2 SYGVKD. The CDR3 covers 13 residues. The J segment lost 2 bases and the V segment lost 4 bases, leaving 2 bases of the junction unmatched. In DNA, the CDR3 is TGTGCCATCAGTGCGACAGGGACCTACGAGCAGTACTTC. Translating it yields CAISATGTYEQYF.

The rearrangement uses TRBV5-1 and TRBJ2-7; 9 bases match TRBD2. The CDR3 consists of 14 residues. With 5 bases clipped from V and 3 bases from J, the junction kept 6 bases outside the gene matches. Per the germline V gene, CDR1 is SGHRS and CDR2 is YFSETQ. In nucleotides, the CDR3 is TGCGCCAGCAGTAGCGGGAGTATTGGCTACGAGCAGTACTTC. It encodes CASSSGSIGYEQYF.

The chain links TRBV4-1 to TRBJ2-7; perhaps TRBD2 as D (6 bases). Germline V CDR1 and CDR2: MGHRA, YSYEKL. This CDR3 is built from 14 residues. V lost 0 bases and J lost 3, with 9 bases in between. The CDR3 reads CASSQEQGGYEQYF. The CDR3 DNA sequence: TGCGCCAGCAGCCAAGAGCAGGGAGGCTACGAGCAGTACTTC.